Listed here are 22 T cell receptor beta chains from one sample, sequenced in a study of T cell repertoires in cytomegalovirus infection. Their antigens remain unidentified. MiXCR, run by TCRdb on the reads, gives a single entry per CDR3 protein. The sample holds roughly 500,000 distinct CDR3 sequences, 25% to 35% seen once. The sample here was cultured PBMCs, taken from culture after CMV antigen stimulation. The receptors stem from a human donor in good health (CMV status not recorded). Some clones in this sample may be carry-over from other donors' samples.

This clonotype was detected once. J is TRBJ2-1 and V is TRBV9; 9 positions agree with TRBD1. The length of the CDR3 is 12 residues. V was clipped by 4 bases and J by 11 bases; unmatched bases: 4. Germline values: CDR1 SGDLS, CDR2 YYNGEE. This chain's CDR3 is CASSPTGGKQFF. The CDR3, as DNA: TGTGCCAGCAGCCCAACAGGGGGCAAGCAGTTCTTC.

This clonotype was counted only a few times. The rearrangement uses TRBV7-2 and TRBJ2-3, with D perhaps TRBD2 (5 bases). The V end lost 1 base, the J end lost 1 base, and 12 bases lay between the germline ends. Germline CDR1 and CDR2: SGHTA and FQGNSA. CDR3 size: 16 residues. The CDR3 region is CASSLGRARGTDTQYF. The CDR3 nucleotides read TGTGCCAGCAGCTTAGGGCGGGCCCGGGGCACAGATACGCAGTATTTT.

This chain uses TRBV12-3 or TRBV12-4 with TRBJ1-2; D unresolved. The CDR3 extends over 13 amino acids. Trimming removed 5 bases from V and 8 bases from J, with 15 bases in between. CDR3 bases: TGTGCCAGCAGTCCCACAACACTTAGGGGCTACACCTTC. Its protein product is CASSPTTLRGYTF.

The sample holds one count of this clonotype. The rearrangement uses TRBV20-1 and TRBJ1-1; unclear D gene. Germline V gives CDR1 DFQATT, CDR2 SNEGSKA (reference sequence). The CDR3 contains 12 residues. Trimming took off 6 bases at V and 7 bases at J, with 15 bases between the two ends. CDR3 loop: CSAPPQVSEAFF. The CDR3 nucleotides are TGCAGTGCCCCGCCGCAAGTGAGTGAAGCTTTCTTT.

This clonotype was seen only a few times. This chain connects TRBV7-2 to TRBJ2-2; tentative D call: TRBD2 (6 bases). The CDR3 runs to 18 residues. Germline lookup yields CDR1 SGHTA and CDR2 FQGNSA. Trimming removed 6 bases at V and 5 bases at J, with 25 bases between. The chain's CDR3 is CASRRGVGAGGGTGELFF. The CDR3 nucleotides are TGTGCCAGCAGGCGCGGGGTAGGGGCAGGAGGAGGGACCGGGGAGCTGTTTTTT.

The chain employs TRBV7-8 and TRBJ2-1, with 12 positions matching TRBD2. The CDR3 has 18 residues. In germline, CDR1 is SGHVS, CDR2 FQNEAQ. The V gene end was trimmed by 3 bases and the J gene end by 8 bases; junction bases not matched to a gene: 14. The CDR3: CASSFQVLRTSGMYEQFF. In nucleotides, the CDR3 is TGTGCCAGCAGCTTCCAGGTTTTGAGGACTAGCGGGATGTATGAGCAGTTCTTC.

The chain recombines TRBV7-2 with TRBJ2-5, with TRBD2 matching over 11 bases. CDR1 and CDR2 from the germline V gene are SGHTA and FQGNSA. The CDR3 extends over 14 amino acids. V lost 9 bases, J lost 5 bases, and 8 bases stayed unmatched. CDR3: CASNSGRALETQYF. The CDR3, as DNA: TGTGCCAGTAATAGCGGGAGGGCCTTGGAGACCCAGTACTTC.

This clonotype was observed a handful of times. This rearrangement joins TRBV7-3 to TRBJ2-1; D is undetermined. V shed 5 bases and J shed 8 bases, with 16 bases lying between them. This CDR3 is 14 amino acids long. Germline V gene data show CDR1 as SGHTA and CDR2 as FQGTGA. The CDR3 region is CASSAPPPNDEQFF. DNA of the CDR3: TGTGCCAGCAGCGCGCCGCCCCCAAATGATGAGCAGTTCTTC.

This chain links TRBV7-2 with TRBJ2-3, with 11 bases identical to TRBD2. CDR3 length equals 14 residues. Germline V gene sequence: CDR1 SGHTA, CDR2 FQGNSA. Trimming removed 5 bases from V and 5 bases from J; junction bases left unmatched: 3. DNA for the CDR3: TGTGCCAGCAGCCCGGGACTAGCGGAAGATACGCAGTATTTT. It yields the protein CASSPGLAEDTQYF.

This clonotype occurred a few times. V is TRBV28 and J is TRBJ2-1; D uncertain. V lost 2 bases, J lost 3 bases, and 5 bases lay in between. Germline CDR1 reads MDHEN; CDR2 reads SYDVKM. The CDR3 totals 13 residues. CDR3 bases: TGTGCCAGCAGTTTAGGGTTCTACAATGAGCAGTTCTTC. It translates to CASSLGFYNEQFF.

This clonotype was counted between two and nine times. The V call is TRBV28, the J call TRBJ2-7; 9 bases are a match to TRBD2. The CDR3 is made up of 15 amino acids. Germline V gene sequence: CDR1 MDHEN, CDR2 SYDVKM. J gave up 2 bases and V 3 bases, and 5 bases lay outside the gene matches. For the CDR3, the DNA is TGTGCCAGCAGTTTCCTAGCGGGACTGACCTACGAGCAGTACTTC. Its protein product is CASSFLAGLTYEQYF.

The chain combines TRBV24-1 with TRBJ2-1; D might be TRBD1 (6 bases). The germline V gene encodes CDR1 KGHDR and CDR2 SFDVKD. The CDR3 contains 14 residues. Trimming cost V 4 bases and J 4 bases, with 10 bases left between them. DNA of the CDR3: TGTGCCACCAGTGAACCCCAGGGGTACAATGAGCAGTTCTTC. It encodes CATSEPQGYNEQFF.

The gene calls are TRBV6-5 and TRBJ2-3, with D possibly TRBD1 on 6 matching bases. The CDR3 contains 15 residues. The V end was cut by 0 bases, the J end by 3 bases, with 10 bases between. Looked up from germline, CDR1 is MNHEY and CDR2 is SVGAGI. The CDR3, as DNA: TGTGCCAGCAGTTACTCTGCTACAGGGACAGATACGCAGTATTTT. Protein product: CASSYSATGTDTQYF.

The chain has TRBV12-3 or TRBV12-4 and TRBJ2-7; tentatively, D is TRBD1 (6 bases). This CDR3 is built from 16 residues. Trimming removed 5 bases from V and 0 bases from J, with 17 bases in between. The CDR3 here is CASSPPWTASSYEQYF. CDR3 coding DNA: TGTGCCAGCAGTCCGCCTTGGACAGCGAGCTCCTACGAGCAGTACTTC.

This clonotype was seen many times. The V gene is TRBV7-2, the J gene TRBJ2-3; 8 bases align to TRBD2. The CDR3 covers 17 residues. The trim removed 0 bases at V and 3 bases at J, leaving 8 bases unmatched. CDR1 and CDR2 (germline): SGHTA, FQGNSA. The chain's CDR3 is CASSLAAVAGRTDTQYF. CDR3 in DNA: TGTGCCAGCAGCTTAGCGGCGGTAGCGGGGAGGACAGATACGCAGTATTTT. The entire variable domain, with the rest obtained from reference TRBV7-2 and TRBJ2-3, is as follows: GAGVSQSPSNKVTEKGKDVELRCDPISGHTALYWYRQSLGQGLEFLIYFQGNSAPDKSGLPSDRFSAERTGGSVSTLTIQRTQQEDSAVYLCASSLAAVAGRTDTQYFGPGTRLTVL.

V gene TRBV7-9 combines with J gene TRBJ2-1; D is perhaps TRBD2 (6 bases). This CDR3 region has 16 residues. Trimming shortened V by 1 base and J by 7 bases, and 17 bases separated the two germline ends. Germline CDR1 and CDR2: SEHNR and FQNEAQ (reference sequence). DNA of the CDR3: TGTGCCAGCAGCTTAGTCGCGGGGATGATGGGGAATGAGCAGTTCTTC. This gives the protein CASSLVAGMMGNEQFF.

The CDR3 loop reads CSAGSGTSTGELFF. The CDR3, as DNA: TGCAGCGCGGGTAGCGGGACCTCCACCGGGGAGCTGTTTTTT. The chain has TRBV29-1 and TRBJ2-2, with 8 positions matching TRBD2. The CDR3 is 14 amino acids. The ends lost 7 bases at V and 4 bases at J; junction bases unmatched: 8. Germline loops: CDR1 SQVTM, CDR2 ANQGSEA.

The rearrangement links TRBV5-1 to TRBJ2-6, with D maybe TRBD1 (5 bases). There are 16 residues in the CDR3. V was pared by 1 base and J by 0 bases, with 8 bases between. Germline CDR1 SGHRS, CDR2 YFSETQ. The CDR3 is CASSLTQASGANVLTF. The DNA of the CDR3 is TGCGCCAGCAGCTTGACACAGGCCTCTGGGGCCAACGTCCTGACTTTC.

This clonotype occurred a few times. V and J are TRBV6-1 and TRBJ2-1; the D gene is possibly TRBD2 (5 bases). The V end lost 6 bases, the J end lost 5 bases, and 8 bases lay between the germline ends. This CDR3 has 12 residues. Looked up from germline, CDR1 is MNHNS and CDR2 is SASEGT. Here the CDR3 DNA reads TGTGCCAGCAGAACTAGGGACAATGAGCAGTTCTTC. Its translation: CASRTRDNEQFF.

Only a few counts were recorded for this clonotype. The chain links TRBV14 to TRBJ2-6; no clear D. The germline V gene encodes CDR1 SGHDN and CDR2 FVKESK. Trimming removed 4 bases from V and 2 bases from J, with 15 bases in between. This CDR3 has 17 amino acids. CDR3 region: CASSPSLGGTGANVLTF. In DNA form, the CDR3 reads TGTGCCAGCAGCCCCTCTCTGGGTGGGACTGGGGCCAACGTCCTGACTTTC.

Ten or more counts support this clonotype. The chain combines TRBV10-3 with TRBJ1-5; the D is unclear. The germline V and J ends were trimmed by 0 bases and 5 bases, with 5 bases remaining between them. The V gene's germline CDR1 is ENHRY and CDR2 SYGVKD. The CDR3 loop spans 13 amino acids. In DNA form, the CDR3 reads TGTGCCATCAGTGAGTCAAGTCATCAGCCCCAGCATTTT. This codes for CAISESSHQPQHF.

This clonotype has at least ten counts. The CDR3 sequence is CASSRTASSSYEQYV. The CDR3 coding sequence is TGTGCCAGCAGCAGGACTGCGTCCAGCTCCTACGAGCAGTACGTC. V usage is TRBV11-2 and J usage is TRBJ2-7; D is perhaps TRBD2 (5 bases). CDR3 length equals 15 residues. Trimming took 5 bases from V and 0 from J, leaving 14 bases between them. Germline lookup yields CDR1 SGHAT and CDR2 FQNNGV.